The 25 T cell receptor beta chains listed next were all sequenced from one sample in a study of blood T cell repertoires in COVID-19. The method was immunoSEQ multiplex PCR; TCRdb's version includes in-frame clones alone and lacks a portion of them. The table has approximately 230,000 clones, approximately 88% seen once. Sequenced input: peripheral blood. Receptors originate from a woman aged 30 to 39 with COVID-19, enrolled during active disease.

V gene TRBV4-1 combines with J gene TRBJ2-5; TRBD2 matches at 7 bases. Germline V gene data show CDR1 as MGHRA and CDR2 as YSYEKL. V shed 0 bases, J shed 2 bases, and the junction held 3 bases outside the gene matches. This CDR3 is built from 15 residues. CDR3 amino acids: CASSQDGRSQETQYF. The CDR3 DNA follows: TGCGCCAGCAGCCAAGACGGGAGGTCTCAAGAGACCCAGTACTTC.

The chain employs TRBV27 and TRBJ2-1, with D perhaps TRBD1 (6 bases). CDR3 length: 19 residues. V was pared by 10 bases and J by 1 base, with 29 bases between. Looked up from germline, CDR1 is MNHEY and CDR2 is SMNVEV (reference sequence). The CDR3 DNA reads TGTGCCACGACCCCAAGACAGGCTCTAAATTTGGGATCCTACAATGAGCAGTTCTTC. This gives the protein CATTPRQALNLGSYNEQFF.

CDR3 loop: CASSSRTGEGDTQYF. The CDR3 DNA follows: TGTGCCAGCAGCTCCCGGACAGGGGAAGGAGATACGCAGTATTTT. The chain carries TRBV11-3 and TRBJ2-3; 9 bases agree with TRBD1. Germline V gene lookup returns CDR1 SGHNT and CDR2 YENEEA. V was clipped by 4 bases and J by 5 bases; unmatched bases: 7. This CDR3 is built from 15 residues.

The gene calls are TRBV24-1 and TRBJ2-3; 12 positions agree with TRBD2. The CDR3 has 19 amino acids. Germline trimming cut 3 bases from V and 0 bases from J; bases unmatched to any gene: 9. Germline CDR1 is KGHDR and CDR2 is SFDVKD. The CDR3 loop reads CATSDASSGGGSSTDTQYF. The CDR3 nucleotides read TGTGCCACCAGTGATGCTTCTAGCGGGGGGGGGTCTAGCACAGATACGCAGTATTTT.

This clone was observed once. This chain uses TRBV4-1 with TRBJ1-3, with D hard to call. The germline CDR1 and CDR2 sequences are MGHRA and YSYEKL. V gave up 2 bases and J gave up 0 bases, with 11 bases separating them. This CDR3 is built from 16 residues. The CDR3 sequence is CASSQSPVLSGNTIYF. For the CDR3, the DNA is TGCGCCAGCAGCCAATCCCCGGTTCTCTCTGGAAACACCATATATTTT.

The chain carries TRBV7-6 and TRBJ1-2, with 11 positions matching TRBD1. The CDR3 length is 14 residues. The trim removed 3 bases at V and 6 bases at J, leaving 3 bases unmatched. Germline V lookup: CDR1 SGHVS, CDR2 FNYEAQ. CDR3 sequence reads: CASSFGQGADGYTF. In DNA form, the CDR3 reads TGTGCCAGCAGCTTCGGACAGGGGGCAGATGGCTACACCTTC.

The V gene is TRBV29-1, the J gene TRBJ2-1, with 9 nucleotides matching TRBD2. This CDR3 region has 16 residues. Trimming cost V 2 bases and J 14 bases; bases outside gene matches: 19. CDR1 and CDR2 (germline): SQVTM, ANQGSEA. The CDR3 protein is CSVENYLSFAGGPEFF. DNA of the CDR3: TGCAGCGTTGAAAATTATCTAAGTTTTGCGGGAGGGCCGGAGTTCTTC.

The table lists this clone with a few counts. The gene calls are TRBV5-4 and TRBJ1-1; 8 nucleotides agree with TRBD1. The V gene end was trimmed by 3 bases and the J gene end by 0 bases; junction bases not matched to a gene: 4. The germline V gene encodes CDR1 SGHNT and CDR2 YYREEE (reference sequence). The CDR3 totals 15 residues. CDR3 region: CASSSRGPMNTEAFF. The CDR3 DNA follows: TGTGCCAGCAGCTCCAGGGGGCCTATGAACACTGAAGCTTTCTTT.

This rearrangement joins TRBV5-4 to TRBJ1-4; D is possibly TRBD1 (5 bases). CDR1 and CDR2 from the germline V gene are SGHNT and YYREEE (reference sequence). The CDR3 is made up of 14 amino acids. Trimming left V 1 base short and J 5 bases short, with 9 bases between. The CDR3 DNA follows: TGTGCCAGCAGCTTGTGGGGGGGGAATGAAAAACTGTTTTTT. Its translation is CASSLWGGNEKLFF. Full variable domain (missing parts from reference TRBV5-4 and TRBJ1-4): ETGVTQSPTHLIKTRGQQVTLRCSSQSGHNTVSWYQQALGQGPQFIFQYYREEENGRGNFPPRFSGLQFPNYSSELNVNALELDDSALYLCASSLWGGNEKLFFGSGTQLSVL.

The V gene is TRBV4-3, the J gene TRBJ2-3, with 7 nucleotides matching TRBD1. The germline V gene has CDR1 LGHNA and CDR2 YSLEER. The CDR3 loop spans 16 amino acids. The V and J ends lost 1 base and 2 bases, in that order; junction bases with no gene match: 6. The CDR3: CASSQAEGTVTDTQYF. CDR3 coding DNA: TGCGCCAGCAGCCAAGCCGAGGGGACAGTCACAGATACGCAGTATTTT.

V usage is TRBV2 and J usage is TRBJ2-7; TRBD1 matches 12 bases. The CDR3 has 11 residues. V shed 8 bases and J 12 bases; nucleotides not matched to a gene: 5. Per germline, CDR1 SNHLY and CDR2 FYNNEI. The CDR3: CASRGQGASYV. The CDR3 DNA is TGTGCCAGCCGGGGACAGGGGGCATCGTACGTC.

The rearrangement uses TRBV7-2 and TRBJ2-1; possible D gene TRBD2, 7 bases. CDR1 and CDR2 (germline): SGHTA, FQGNSA. The CDR3 consists of 15 residues. V was cut by 2 bases and J by 6 bases, with 14 bases left in between. CDR3 sequence reads: CASSLMGGPGNEQFF. As DNA, the CDR3 is TGTGCCAGCAGCTTAATGGGGGGGCCAGGCAATGAGCAGTTCTTC.

The genes are TRBV11-2 and TRBJ1-3, with 7 bases fitting TRBD1. With V trimmed by 3 bases and J by 2 bases, 4 bases remained unmatched. The CDR3 runs 15 residues. From germline, CDR1 is SGHAT and CDR2 FQNNGV. The CDR3 region is CASSFLRGPGNTIYF. As DNA, the CDR3 is TGTGCCAGCAGCTTCCTAAGGGGGCCTGGAAACACCATATATTTT.

The chain couples TRBV6-4 to TRBJ2-2; 15 bases map to TRBD2. The CDR3 runs to 20 residues. Germline trimming cut 5 bases from V and 6 bases from J; bases unmatched to any gene: 16. The germline V gene has CDR1 MRHNA and CDR2 SNTAGT. CDR3 sequence reads: CASSLRPSGLAGGFAGELFF. CDR3 coding DNA: TGTGCCAGCAGTCTTCGACCCTCGGGACTAGCGGGGGGATTCGCCGGGGAGCTGTTTTTT.

The gene calls are TRBV3-1 (or the pseudogene TRBV3-2) and TRBJ1-4, with 9 bases identical to TRBD1. The CDR3 is made up of 20 amino acids. The germline CDR1 and CDR2 sequences are LGHDT and YNNKEL (reference sequence). V gave up 1 base and J gave up 8 bases; unmatched junction bases: 20. This chain's CDR3 is CASSQALGGTGFKKGEKLFF. The CDR3 DNA is TGTGCCAGCAGCCAAGCCCTGGGTGGGACAGGGTTCAAAAAGGGGGAAAAACTGTTTTTT.

In DNA, the CDR3 is TGTGCCAGCAGCTTAGCTGGGACTAGCGGGAGAAATGAGCAGTTCTTC. As protein: CASSLAGTSGRNEQFF. The chain uses TRBV7-9 and TRBJ2-1, with 14 bases fitting TRBD2. The germline gives CDR1 SEHNR, CDR2 FQNEAQ (reference sequence). V was pared by 0 bases and J by 7 bases, with 2 bases of the junction left unmatched. The CDR3 sequence is 16 residues long.

This chain connects TRBV2 to TRBJ2-7, with TRBD2 identical over 9 bases. CDR3 size: 13 residues. The J segment lost 4 bases and the V segment lost 6 bases, leaving 4 bases of the junction unmatched. CDR1 and CDR2 from the germline V gene are SNHLY and FYNNEI. The DNA of the CDR3 is TGTGCCAGCAGAGGAAGCGGGAGGTACGAGCAGTACGTC. This translates into CASRGSGRYEQYV.

The chain carries TRBV30 and TRBJ1-2; D gene unclear. Germline V gene sequence: CDR1 GTSNPN, CDR2 SVGIG (reference sequence). V shed 0 bases and J shed 6 bases, with 11 bases lying between them. This CDR3 spans 13 amino acids. CDR3 sequence reads: CAWSVLSGNGYTF. The CDR3 DNA is TGTGCCTGGAGTGTTTTGTCGGGAAATGGCTACACCTTC.

V is TRBV7-8 and J is TRBJ1-2, with 7 bases aligning to TRBD1. The CDR3 runs to 13 residues. The germline V gene encodes CDR1 SGHVS and CDR2 FQNEAQ. J gave up 8 bases and V 2 bases, and 5 bases lay outside the gene matches. CDR3: CASSLSTGRGYTF. The DNA of the CDR3 is TGTGCCAGCAGCTTATCGACAGGGCGAGGCTACACCTTC. The full variable domain, with the rest looked up from reference TRBV7-8 and TRBJ1-2, is GAGVSQSPRYKVAKRGQDVALRCDPISGHVSLFWYQQALGQGPEFLTYFQNEAQLDKSGLPSDRFFAERPEGSVSTLKIQRTQQEDSAVYLCASSLSTGRGYTFGSGTRLTVV.

The J gene is TRBJ2-1, the V gene TRBV20-1; the match to TRBD2 covers 12 bases. In germline, CDR1 is DFQATT, CDR2 SNEGSKA (reference sequence). This CDR3 comprises 11 residues. Germline trimming cut 3 bases from V and 16 bases from J; bases unmatched to any gene: 4. The CDR3 protein is CSARLTSGSFF. The DNA for the CDR3 is TGCAGTGCTAGGCTGACTAGCGGGAGTTTCTTC.

This clone was counted a single time. The sample holds other DNA sequences that translate to the same CDR3. In DNA, the CDR3 is TGTGCCAGCAGCTTGACGCGGGAGACCCAGTACTTC. The encoded protein is CASSLTRETQYF. The V call is TRBV7-2, the J call TRBJ2-5; D not resolved. Germline values: CDR1 SGHTA, CDR2 FQGNSA. The CDR3 is made up of 12 amino acids. Trimming took 3 bases from V and 5 from J, leaving 7 bases between them.

The rearrangement uses TRBV6-5 and TRBJ2-3; the match to TRBD1 covers 7 bases. The germline CDR1 and CDR2 sequences are MNHEY and SVGAGI. The length of the CDR3 is 16 residues. The junction had 8 bases not matched to a gene; V was cut back by 0 bases and J by 5 bases. The CDR3 reads CASSYSLGGAVDTQYF. The CDR3 nucleotides are TGTGCCAGCAGTTACTCGTTAGGGGGCGCAGTAGATACGCAGTATTTT.

The V call is TRBV6-4, the J call TRBJ2-1; 10 bases align to TRBD2. CDR3 length: 15 residues. V trimming: 8 bases; J trimming: 2 bases; junction bases outside the gene matches: 6. Germline V CDR1 and CDR2: MRHNA, SNTAGT. The CDR3 coding sequence is TGTGCCAGCTCCGAGCTAGCGGGGGCCTACAATGAGCAGTTCTTC. Translation gives CASSELAGAYNEQFF.

The J gene is TRBJ1-1, the V gene TRBV9; D possibly corresponds to TRBD1 (5 bases). V was pared by 8 bases and J by 1 base, with 15 bases between. The CDR3 has 14 residues. Germline CDR1 SGDLS, CDR2 YYNGEE. The CDR3 spells CASGGGVTNTEAFF. CDR3 DNA: TGTGCCAGTGGGGGAGGGGTGACGAACACTGAAGCTTTCTTT.

The rearrangement joins TRBV19 to TRBJ2-1; the match to TRBD1 covers 8 bases. CDR3 length: 13 amino acids. Germline V gene data show CDR1 as LNHDA and CDR2 as SQIVND (reference sequence). The V and J ends lost 8 bases and 3 bases, in that order; junction bases with no gene match: 3. In DNA form, the CDR3 reads TGTGCCAGTTCTGGACAGGGCTACAATGAGCAGTTCTTC. Protein product: CASSGQGYNEQFF.